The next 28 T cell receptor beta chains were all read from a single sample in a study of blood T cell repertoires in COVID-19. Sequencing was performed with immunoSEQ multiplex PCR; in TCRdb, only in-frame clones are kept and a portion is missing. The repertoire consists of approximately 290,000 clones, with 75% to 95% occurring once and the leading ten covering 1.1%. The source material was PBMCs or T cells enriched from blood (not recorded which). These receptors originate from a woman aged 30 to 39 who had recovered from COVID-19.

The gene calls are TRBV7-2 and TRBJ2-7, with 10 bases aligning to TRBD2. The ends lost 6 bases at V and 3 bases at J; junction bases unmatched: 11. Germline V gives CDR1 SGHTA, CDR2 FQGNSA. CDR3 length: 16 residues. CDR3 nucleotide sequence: TGTGCCAGCAGGGACCCGACTAGCGGGTTAATCTACGAGCAGTACTTC. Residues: CASRDPTSGLIYEQYF.

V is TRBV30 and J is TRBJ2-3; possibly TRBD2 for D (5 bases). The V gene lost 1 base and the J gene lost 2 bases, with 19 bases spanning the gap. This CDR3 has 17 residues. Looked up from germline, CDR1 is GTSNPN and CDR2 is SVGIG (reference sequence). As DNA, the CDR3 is TGTGCCTGGAGTGCCTTTAATTCGGGGTTCCCCACAGATACGCAGTATTTT. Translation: CAWSAFNSGFPTDTQYF.

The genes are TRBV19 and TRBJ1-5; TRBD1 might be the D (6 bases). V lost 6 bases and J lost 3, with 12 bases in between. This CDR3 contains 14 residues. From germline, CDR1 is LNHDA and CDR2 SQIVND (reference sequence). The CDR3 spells CASSMDRINQPQHF. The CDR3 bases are TGTGCCAGTAGCATGGACAGAATCAATCAGCCCCAGCATTTT.

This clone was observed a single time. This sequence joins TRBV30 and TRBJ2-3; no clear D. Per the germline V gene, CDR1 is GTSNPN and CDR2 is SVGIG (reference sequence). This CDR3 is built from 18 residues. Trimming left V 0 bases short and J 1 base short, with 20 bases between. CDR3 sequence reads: CAWSVEPPRSFGTDTQYF. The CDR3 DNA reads TGTGCCTGGAGTGTAGAGCCCCCCCGTTCTTTCGGCACAGATACGCAGTATTTT.

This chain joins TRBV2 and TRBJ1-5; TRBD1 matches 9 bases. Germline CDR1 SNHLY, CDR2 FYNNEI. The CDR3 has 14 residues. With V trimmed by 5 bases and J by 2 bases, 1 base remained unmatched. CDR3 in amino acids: CASSTGGGNQPQHF. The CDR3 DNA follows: TGTGCCAGCAGTACAGGGGGCGGCAATCAGCCCCAGCATTTT.

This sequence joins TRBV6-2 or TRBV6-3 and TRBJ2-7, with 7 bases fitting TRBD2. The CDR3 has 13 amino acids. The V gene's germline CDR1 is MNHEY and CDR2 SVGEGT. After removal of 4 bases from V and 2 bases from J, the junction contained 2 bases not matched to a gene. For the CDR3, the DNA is TGTGCCAGCAGTTGGACTAGGACCTACGAGCAGTACTTC. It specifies CASSWTRTYEQYF.

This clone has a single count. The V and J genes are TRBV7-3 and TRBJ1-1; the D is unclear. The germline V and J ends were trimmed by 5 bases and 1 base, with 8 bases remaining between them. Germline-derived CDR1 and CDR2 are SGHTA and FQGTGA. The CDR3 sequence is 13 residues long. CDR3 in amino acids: CASSPYKNTEAFF. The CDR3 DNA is TGTGCCAGCAGCCCTTACAAGAACACTGAAGCTTTCTTT.

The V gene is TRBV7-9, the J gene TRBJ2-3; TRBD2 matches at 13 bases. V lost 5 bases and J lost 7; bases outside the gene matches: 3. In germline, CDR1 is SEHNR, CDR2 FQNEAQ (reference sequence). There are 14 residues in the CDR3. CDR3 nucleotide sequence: TGTGCCAGCAGCCCGACTAGCGGGAGGAATACGCAGTATTTT. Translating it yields CASSPTSGRNTQYF.

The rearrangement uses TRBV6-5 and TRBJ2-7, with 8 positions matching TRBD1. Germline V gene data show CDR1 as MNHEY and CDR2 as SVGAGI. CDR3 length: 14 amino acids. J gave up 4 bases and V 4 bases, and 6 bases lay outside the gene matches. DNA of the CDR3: TGTGCCAGCAGTTGGGACAGGACTTCATACGAGCAGTACTTC. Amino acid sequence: CASSWDRTSYEQYF.

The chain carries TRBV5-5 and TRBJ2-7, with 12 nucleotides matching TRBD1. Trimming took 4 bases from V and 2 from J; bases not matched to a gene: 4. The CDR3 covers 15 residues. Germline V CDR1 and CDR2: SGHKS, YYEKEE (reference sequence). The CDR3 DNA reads TGTGCCAGCAGCCCAGGGACAGGGGGCGCCTACGAGCAGTACTTC. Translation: CASSPGTGGAYEQYF.

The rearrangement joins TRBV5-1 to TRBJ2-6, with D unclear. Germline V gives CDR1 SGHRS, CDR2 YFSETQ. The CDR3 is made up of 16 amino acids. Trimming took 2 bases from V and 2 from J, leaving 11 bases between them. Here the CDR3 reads CASSFTGTTGANVLTF. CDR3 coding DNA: TGCGCCAGCAGCTTTACTGGTACTACTGGGGCCAACGTCCTGACTTTC.

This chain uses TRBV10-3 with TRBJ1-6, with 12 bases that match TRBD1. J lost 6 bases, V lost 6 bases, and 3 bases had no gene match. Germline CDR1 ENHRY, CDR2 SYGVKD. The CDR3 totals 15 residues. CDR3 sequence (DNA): TGTGCCATCAGCGGGACAGGGGGCAGTAATTCACCCCTCCACTTT. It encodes CAISGTGGSNSPLHF.

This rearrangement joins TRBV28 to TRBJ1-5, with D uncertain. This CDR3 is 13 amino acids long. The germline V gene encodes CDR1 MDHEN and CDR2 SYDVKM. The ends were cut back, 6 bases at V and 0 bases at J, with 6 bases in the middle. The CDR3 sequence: CASSRLSNQPQHF. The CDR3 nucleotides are TGTGCCAGCAGCCGACTTAGCAATCAGCCCCAGCATTTT. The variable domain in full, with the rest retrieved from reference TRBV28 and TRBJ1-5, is DVKVTQSSRYLVKRTGEKVFLECVQDMDHENMFWYRQDPGLGLRLIYFSYDVKMKEKGDIPEGYSVSREKKERFSLILESASTNQTSMYLCASSRLSNQPQHFGDGTRLSIL.

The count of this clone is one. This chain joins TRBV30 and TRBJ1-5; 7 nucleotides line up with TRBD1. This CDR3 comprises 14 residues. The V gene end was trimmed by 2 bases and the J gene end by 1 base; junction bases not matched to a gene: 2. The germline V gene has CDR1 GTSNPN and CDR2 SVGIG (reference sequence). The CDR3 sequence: CAWSKQGSNQPQHF. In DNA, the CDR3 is TGTGCCTGGAGTAAACAGGGGAGCAATCAGCCCCAGCATTTT.

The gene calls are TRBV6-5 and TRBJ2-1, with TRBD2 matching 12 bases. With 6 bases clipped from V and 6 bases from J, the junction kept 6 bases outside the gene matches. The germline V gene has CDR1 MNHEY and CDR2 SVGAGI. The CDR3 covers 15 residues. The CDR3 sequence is CASSLTSGSVNEQFF. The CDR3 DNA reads TGTGCCAGCAGCCTGACTAGCGGGAGCGTCAATGAGCAGTTCTTC.

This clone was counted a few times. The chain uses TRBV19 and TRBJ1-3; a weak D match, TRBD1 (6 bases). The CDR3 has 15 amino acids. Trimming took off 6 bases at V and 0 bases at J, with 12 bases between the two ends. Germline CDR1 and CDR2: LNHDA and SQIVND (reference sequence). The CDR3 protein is CASSRTVPSGNTIYF. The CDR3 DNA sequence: TGTGCCAGTAGCCGGACAGTTCCCTCTGGAAACACCATATATTTT.

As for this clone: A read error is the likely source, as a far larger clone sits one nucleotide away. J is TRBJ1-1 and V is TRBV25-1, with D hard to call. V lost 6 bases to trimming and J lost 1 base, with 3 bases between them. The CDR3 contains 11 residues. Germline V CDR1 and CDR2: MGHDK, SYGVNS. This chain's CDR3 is CASSRNTEAFF. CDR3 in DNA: TGTGCCAGCAGCCGGAACACTGAAGCTTTCTTT.

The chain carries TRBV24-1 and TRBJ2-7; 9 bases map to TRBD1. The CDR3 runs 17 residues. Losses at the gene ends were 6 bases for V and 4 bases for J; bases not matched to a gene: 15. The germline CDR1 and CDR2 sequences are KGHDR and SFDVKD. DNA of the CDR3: TGTGCCACCAGTTCCAGGGGACAGGGACAAAGGGATTACGAGCAGTACTTC. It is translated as CATSSRGQGQRDYEQYF.

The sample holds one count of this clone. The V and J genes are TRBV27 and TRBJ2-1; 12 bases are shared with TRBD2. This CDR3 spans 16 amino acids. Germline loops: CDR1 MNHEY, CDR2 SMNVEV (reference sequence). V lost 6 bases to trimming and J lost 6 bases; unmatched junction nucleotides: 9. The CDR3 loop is CASSPLTTSGSNEQFF. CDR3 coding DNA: TGTGCCAGCAGCCCGCTGACGACTAGCGGGAGCAATGAGCAGTTCTTC.

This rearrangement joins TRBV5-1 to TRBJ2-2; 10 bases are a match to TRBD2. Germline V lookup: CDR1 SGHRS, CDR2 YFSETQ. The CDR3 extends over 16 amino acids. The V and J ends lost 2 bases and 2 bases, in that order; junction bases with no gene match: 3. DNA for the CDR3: TGCGCCAGCAGCTTTGGACTAGCGGTAAACACCGGGGAGCTGTTTTTT. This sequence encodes CASSFGLAVNTGELFF.

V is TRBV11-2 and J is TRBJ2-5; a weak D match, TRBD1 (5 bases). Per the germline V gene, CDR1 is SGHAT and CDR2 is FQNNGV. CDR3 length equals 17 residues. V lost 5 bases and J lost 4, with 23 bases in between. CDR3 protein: CASSSARTSGYGETQYF. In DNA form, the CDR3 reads TGTGCCAGCAGCAGTGCTCGTACGTCAGGGTACGGAGAGACCCAGTACTTC.

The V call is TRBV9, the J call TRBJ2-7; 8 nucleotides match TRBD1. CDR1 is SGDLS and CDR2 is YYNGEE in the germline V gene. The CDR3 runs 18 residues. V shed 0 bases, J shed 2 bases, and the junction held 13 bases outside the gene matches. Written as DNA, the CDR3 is TGTGCCAGCAGCGTAGGGGGATTGGGGAACAGGGGGACCTACGAGCAGTACTTC. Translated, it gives CASSVGGLGNRGTYEQYF.

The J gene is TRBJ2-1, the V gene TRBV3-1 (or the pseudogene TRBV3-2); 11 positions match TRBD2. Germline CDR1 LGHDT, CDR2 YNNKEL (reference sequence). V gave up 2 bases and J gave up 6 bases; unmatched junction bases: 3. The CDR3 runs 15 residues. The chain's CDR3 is CASSQPGLAVNEQFF. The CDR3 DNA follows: TGTGCCAGCAGCCAACCGGGACTAGCGGTCAATGAGCAGTTCTTC.

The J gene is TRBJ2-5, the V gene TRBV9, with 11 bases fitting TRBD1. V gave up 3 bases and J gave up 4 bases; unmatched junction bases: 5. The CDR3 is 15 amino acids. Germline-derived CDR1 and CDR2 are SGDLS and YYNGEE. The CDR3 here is CASSAGTGGLETQYF. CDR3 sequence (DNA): TGTGCCAGCAGCGCAGGGACAGGGGGTCTAGAGACCCAGTACTTC.

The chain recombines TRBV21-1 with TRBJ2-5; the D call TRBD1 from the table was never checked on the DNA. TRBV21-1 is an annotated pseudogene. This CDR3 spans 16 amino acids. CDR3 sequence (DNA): TGTGCCAGCAGCGAAACGACAGGGGGTGAGAGGGAGACCCAGTACTTC. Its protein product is CASSETTGGERETQYF.

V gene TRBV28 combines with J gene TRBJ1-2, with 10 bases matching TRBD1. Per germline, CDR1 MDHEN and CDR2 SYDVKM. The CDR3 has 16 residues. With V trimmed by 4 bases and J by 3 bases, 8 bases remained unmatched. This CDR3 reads CASSSQDRGRDYGYTF. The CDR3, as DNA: TGTGCCAGCAGTTCCCAAGACAGGGGGCGTGACTATGGCTACACCTTC.

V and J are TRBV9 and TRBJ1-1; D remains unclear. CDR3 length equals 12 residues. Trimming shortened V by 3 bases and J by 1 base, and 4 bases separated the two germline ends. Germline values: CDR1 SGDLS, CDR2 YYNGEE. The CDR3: CASSGQNTEAFF. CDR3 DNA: TGTGCCAGCAGCGGGCAGAACACTGAAGCTTTCTTT.

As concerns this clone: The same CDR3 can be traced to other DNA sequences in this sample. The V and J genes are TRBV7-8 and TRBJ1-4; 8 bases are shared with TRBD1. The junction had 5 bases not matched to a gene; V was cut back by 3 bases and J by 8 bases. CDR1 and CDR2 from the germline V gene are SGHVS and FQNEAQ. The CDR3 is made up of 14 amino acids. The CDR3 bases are TGTGCCAGCAGCTTGGACAGGGTAGGGGAAAAACTGTTTTTT. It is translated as CASSLDRVGEKLFF.